This TCR beta chain was documented in a study of blood T cell repertoires in COVID-19. Across the whole study: The samples span acute and convalescent COVID-19 from the United States, Italy and Spain. The analysed material was cDNA or gDNA that came from T cells, B-cell-depleted T cells, or PBMCs.

Looked up from germline, CDR1 is PRHDT and CDR2 is FYEKMQ (reference sequence). The CDR3 runs 14 residues. Trimming took 5 bases from V and 4 from J, leaving 14 bases between them. In the original workflow: For nucleated cells, counts were estimated from reference gene primer amplification. Generated by immunoSEQ multiplex PCR, the TCRdb table keeps only in-frame clones and is missing some. V, J and clone size reflect that table, while D and trimming were determined from the DNA. The sample holds 98,000 or so clones, around 90% seen once. This clonotype was obtained from a human donor in a cohort sampled during active COVID-19. Specimen: peripheral blood. The genes are TRBV13 and TRBJ2-5, with D possibly TRBD2 on 7 matching bases. CDR3 nucleotide sequence: TGTGCCAGCAGCCTAAGGGGGGGCCCAGAGACCCAGTACTTC. This encodes CASSLRGGPETQYF.